What follows are 12 T cell receptor beta chains derived from one specimen sequenced in a study of cytomegalovirus exposure and HLA in healthy donors. Researchers ran the PCR with 60 Vbeta and 13 Jbeta primers. The method was immunoSEQ multiplex PCR; TCRdb's version includes in-frame clones alone and lacks a portion of them. The data contain 250,000 to 350,000 clones, just over 70% of them seen just once; the ten biggest clones take up about 2.1%. Sequenced sample: PBMCs. The receptors were gathered from a female donor in good health and CMV-seronegative.

The chain is built from TRBV6-5 and TRBJ2-7, with TRBD1 identical over 9 bases. J gave up 7 bases and V 2 bases, and 6 bases lay outside the gene matches. The CDR3 is 14 residues long. CDR1 MNHEY and CDR2 SVGAGI come from the germline V gene. DNA of the CDR3: TGTGCCAGCAGTTACGCACAGGGGGCCTGGGAGCAGTACTTC. Protein product: CASSYAQGAWEQYF.

The chain joins TRBV30 to TRBJ1-1, with D possibly being TRBD1 (5 bases). V lost 0 bases to trimming and J lost 6 bases, with 14 bases between them. The CDR3 loop spans 14 amino acids. The germline V gene encodes CDR1 GTSNPN and CDR2 SVGIG (reference sequence). The CDR3 DNA reads TGTGCCTGGAGTGTACAGTTGGGGGGGGCTGAAGCTTTCTTT. Translated, it gives CAWSVQLGGAEAFF.

Worth noting for this clone: An end of the junction does not agree with germline; a read error may underlie this. V is TRBV25-1 and J is TRBJ2-7; D perhaps matches TRBD2 (6 bases). The germline CDR1 and CDR2 sequences are MGHDK and SYGVNS. The CDR3 consists of 14 residues. DNA for the CDR3: TGTGCCAGCAGCGAATGGGACGGGACTTACGAGCAGTACTTC. Protein product: CASSEWDGTYEQYF.

The chain combines TRBV6-5 with TRBJ1-1, with 9 bases fitting TRBD1. V was pared by 2 bases and J by 5 bases, with 9 bases of the junction left unmatched. This CDR3 is built from 16 residues. CDR1 is MNHEY, CDR2 SVGAGI, per germline. The chain's CDR3 is CASSYTRTGVGTEAFF. DNA of the CDR3: TGTGCCAGCAGTTACACTCGGACAGGGGTTGGGACTGAAGCTTTCTTT.

The V gene is TRBV10-1, the J gene TRBJ2-1, with D tentatively TRBD1 (6 bases). This CDR3 is built from 15 residues. Deletions cut 5 bases from V and 3 bases from J, with 14 bases between. The germline V gene has CDR1 WNHNN and CDR2 SYGVQD (reference sequence). As DNA, the CDR3 is TGCGCCAGCAGTCCCGGGCAGGGGAACTACAATGAGCAGTTCTTC. This translates into CASSPGQGNYNEQFF.

The rearrangement joins TRBV6-4 to TRBJ2-3; D ambiguous. Germline assignment: CDR1 MRHNA and CDR2 SNTAGT. Trimming removed 4 bases from V and 0 bases from J, with 5 bases in between. This CDR3 is built from 13 residues. The CDR3 coding sequence is TGTGCCAGCAGTGTCGGGAGCACAGATACGCAGTATTTT. Residues: CASSVGSTDTQYF.

V and J are TRBV27 and TRBJ2-2; weak D call: TRBD2 (6 bases). This CDR3 comprises 15 residues. The V end was cut by 6 bases, the J end by 2 bases, with 13 bases between. Germline-derived CDR1 and CDR2 are MNHEY and SMNVEV (reference sequence). This CDR3 is CASRRGRPNTGELFF. The CDR3 DNA sequence: TGTGCCAGCAGGCGGGGCAGGCCCAACACCGGGGAGCTGTTTTTT.

Details on this clone: One junction end does not reproduce the germline sequence, and a read error may be involved. The same CDR3 arises from other DNA sequences in this sample as well. This chain connects TRBV11-2 to TRBJ2-1; the D gene is possibly TRBD2 (5 bases). CDR3 length equals 12 residues. Germline loops: CDR1 SGHAT, CDR2 FQNNGV. Here the CDR3 reads CASSLVRDEQFF. The CDR3 region has the DNA TGTGCCAGCAGTTTAGTGAGGGATGAGCAGTTCTTC.

With regard to this clone: The junction departs from germline at one end; a sequencing error may be responsible. V and J are TRBV7-9 and TRBJ1-4, with 10 bases fitting TRBD1. Germline-derived CDR1 and CDR2 are SEHNR and FQNEAQ (reference sequence). The length of the CDR3 is 14 residues. The CDR3 loop reads CSSRGPGQGEKLFF. The CDR3 coding sequence is TGTTCCAGCAGAGGCCCGGGACAGGGGGAAAAACTGTTTTTT.

The chain uses TRBV19 and TRBJ2-1, with 8 bases that match TRBD1. V trimming: 6 bases; J trimming: 7 bases; junction bases outside the gene matches: 5. Per germline, CDR1 LNHDA and CDR2 SQIVND (reference sequence). The CDR3 has 13 residues. The CDR3 DNA sequence: TGTGCCAGTAGGCGACAGGGGAAGAATGAGCAGTTCTTC. Amino acids: CASRRQGKNEQFF. The entire variable domain, with the rest obtained from reference TRBV19 and TRBJ2-1, is as follows: DGGITQSPKYLFRKEGQNVTLSCEQNLNHDAMYWYRQDPGQGLRLIYYSQIVNDFQKGDIAEGYSVSREKKESFPLTVTSAQKNPTAFYLCASRRQGKNEQFFGPGTRLTVL.

This clone came up a few times. The J gene is TRBJ1-1, the V gene TRBV5-6; weak D call: TRBD1 (5 bases). V shed 2 bases and J shed 0 bases, with 14 bases lying between them. CDR1 is SGHDT, CDR2 YYEEEE, per germline. This CDR3 spans 16 amino acids. CDR3 in amino acids: CASSFRRDAMNTEAFF. The CDR3 DNA sequence: TGTGCCAGCAGCTTTCGGCGGGACGCGATGAACACTGAAGCTTTCTTT.

The chain recombines TRBV5-8 with TRBJ2-1; D is unresolved. The germline V and J ends were trimmed by 0 bases and 0 bases, with 7 bases remaining between them. The germline CDR1 and CDR2 sequences are SGHTS and YDEGEE. The CDR3 is 15 amino acids. CDR3 in DNA: TGTGCCAGCAGCTTGGGCCCGAGCTCCTACAATGAGCAGTTCTTC. Protein: CASSLGPSSYNEQFF. The complete variable domain, with remaining parts taken from reference TRBV5-8 and TRBJ2-1, reads EAGVTQSPTHLIKTRGQQATLRCSPISGHTSVYWYQQALGLGLQFLLWYDEGEERNRGNFPPRFSGRQFPNYSSELNVNALELEDSALYLCASSLGPSSYNEQFFGPGTRLTVL.